This T cell receptor (beta chain) was identified during a study of PD-1 blockade in classical Hodgkin lymphoma. The study's findings and limits: According to reports, newly diagnosed patients had lower baseline TCR diversity than healthy donors, and relapsed/refractory patients had lower baseline TCR diversity still. Partial responders and progressors had significantly lower baseline TCR diversity.

Every patient experienced relapse after autologous stem cell transplantation, and brentuximab vedotin exposure varied. The protocol was immunoSEQ multiplex PCR, while the TCRdb copy is restricted to in-frame clones and leaves out a portion. The sample has about 59,000 clones, 90% seen once. On this clone itself: Its specificity is unknown.

V was cut by 5 bases and J by 7 bases, with 17 bases left in between. Germline lookup yields CDR1 MNHEY and CDR2 SVGAGI. This CDR3 has 14 residues. The chain recombines TRBV6-5 with TRBJ2-5; weak D call: TRBD2 (7 bases). The sequencing used peripheral blood mononuclear cells (PBMCs), collected at baseline. This TCR came from a human donor with classical Hodgkin lymphoma. The CDR3 DNA reads as TGTGCCAGCAGTGACACCGGGGGGCTTGCGACCCAGTACTTC. Encoded protein: CASSDTGGLATQYF.